The 15 T cell receptor beta chains reported below all come from one sample, sequenced in a study of identifying expanded T cells in peripheral blood. TCRdb's table, derived via immunoSEQ multiplex PCR, lists solely in-frame clones and lacks some. The sample shows 100,000 to 150,000 clones, about 88% of them seen only once. Sample: blood. The receptors originated from a person aged 18 to 75 in good health.

The V gene is TRBV6-6, the J gene TRBJ2-2, with TRBD2 as a possible D gene (7 bases). The CDR3 is 15 residues long. The germline gives CDR1 MNHNY, CDR2 SVGAGI (reference sequence). Between the trimmed V and J ends, which lost 7 bases and 5 bases, there was a span of 17 bases. The CDR3 DNA follows: TGTGCCAGCATGGCGGGGGCTCCGGGGACCGGGGAGCTGTTTTTT. Its protein is CASMAGAPGTGELFF.

The chain combines TRBV28 with TRBJ2-6; D is unclear. This CDR3 contains 15 residues. Germline values: CDR1 MDHEN, CDR2 SYDVKM. V lost 6 bases to trimming and J lost 4 bases, with 13 bases between them. CDR3: CASSLRMSGANVLTF. CDR3 DNA: TGTGCCAGCAGCCTAAGAATGTCCGGGGCCAACGTCCTGACTTTC.

The chain couples TRBV12-5 to TRBJ2-1; no definite D call. The CDR3 sequence is 11 residues long. The germline CDR1 and CDR2 sequences are LGHNT and FRNRAP. The CDR3 loop reads CASTNYNEQFF. The CDR3 nucleotides read TGTGCCTCGACAAACTACAATGAGCAGTTCTTC.

Points on this clone: At one end the junction does not follow the germline gene, possibly because of a read error. V usage is TRBV6-1 and J usage is TRBJ2-7, with D perhaps matching TRBD1 (5 bases). From germline, CDR1 is MNHNS and CDR2 SASEGT. The CDR3 has 11 residues. The CDR3 loop is CASSDGRDYFW. The CDR3 DNA is TGTGCCAGCAGTGACGGCAGGGATTACTTCTGG.

The chain employs TRBV30 and TRBJ2-7; D remains unclear. The V gene's germline CDR1 is GTSNPN and CDR2 SVGIG (reference sequence). V lost 6 bases and J lost 0, with 12 bases in between. This CDR3 is 13 amino acids long. The CDR3 bases are TGTGCCTGTGGTTATAGAGGCTCCTACGAGCAGTACTTC. This translates into CACGYRGSYEQYF. Full variable domain (missing parts from reference TRBV30 and TRBJ2-7): SQTIHQWPATLVQPVGSPLSLECTVEGTSNPNLYWYRQAAGRGLQLLFYSVGIGQISSEVPQNLSASRPQDRQFILSSKKLLLSDSGFYLCACGYRGSYEQYFGPGTRLTVT.

This rearrangement joins TRBV6-5 to TRBJ1-1, with D perhaps matching TRBD1 (6 bases). Trimming took off 0 bases at V and 6 bases at J, with 11 bases between the two ends. CDR1 and CDR2 (germline): MNHEY, SVGAGI. CDR3 length equals 14 residues. The CDR3 bases are TGTGCCAGCAGTTACTCGCACAGGGATGCTGAAGCTTTCTTT. Encoded protein: CASSYSHRDAEAFF.

The chain carries TRBV4-1 and TRBJ2-3; TRBD2 agrees at 9 bases. This CDR3 region has 17 residues. Unmatched junction bases numbered 6, after V lost 0 bases and J lost 2 bases. CDR1 is MGHRA and CDR2 is YSYEKL in the germline V gene. The CDR3 DNA sequence: TGCGCCAGCAGCCAAGATTTGTTAGCGGGGGCCACAGATACGCAGTATTTT. Its translation: CASSQDLLAGATDTQYF.

This chain connects TRBV4-1 to TRBJ2-7, with 9 positions matching TRBD1. The germline CDR1 and CDR2 sequences are MGHRA and YSYEKL. CDR3 length equals 14 residues. V gave up 2 bases and J gave up 4 bases; unmatched junction bases: 3. CDR3 bases: TGCGCCAGCAGCCAACGACAGGGGGGGTACGAGCAGTACTTC. This gives the protein CASSQRQGGYEQYF.

The chain couples TRBV19 to TRBJ1-5, with TRBD1 matching 8 bases. V shed 9 bases and J 7 bases; nucleotides not matched to a gene: 8. Germline V CDR1 and CDR2: LNHDA, SQIVND (reference sequence). The CDR3 spans 13 residues. CDR3 loop: CASAQGVRQPQHF. The CDR3 DNA reads TGTGCCAGCGCACAGGGGGTTAGACAGCCCCAGCATTTT.

The chain has TRBV7-3 and TRBJ2-7; no clear D gene. Trimming took 6 bases from V and 2 from J, leaving 11 bases between them. CDR3 size: 13 residues. Germline loops: CDR1 SGHTA, CDR2 FQGTGA. The CDR3 DNA sequence: TGTGCCAGCAGATCCCCGAACGCCTACGAGCAGTACTTC. Translated, it gives CASRSPNAYEQYF.

The chain couples TRBV7-3 to TRBJ1-6; TRBD1 agrees at 8 bases. The J segment lost 10 bases and the V segment lost 5 bases, leaving 1 base of the junction unmatched. CDR1 is SGHTA and CDR2 is FQGTGA in the germline V gene. This CDR3 has 12 amino acids. The CDR3 coding sequence is TGTGCCAGCAGCCGACAGGGGTCACCCCTCCACTTT. Its translation is CASSRQGSPLHF. Full variable domain (outside the CDR3, taken from reference TRBV7-3 and TRBJ1-6): GAGVSQTPSNKVTEKGKYVELRCDPISGHTALYWYRQSLGQGPEFLIYFQGTGAADDSGLPNDRFFAVRPEGSVSTLKIQRTERGDSAVYLCASSRQGSPLHFGNGTRLTVT.

The V and J genes are TRBV29-1 and TRBJ2-2; D not resolved. This CDR3 comprises 10 residues. In germline, CDR1 is SQVTM, CDR2 ANQGSEA. Trimming removed 0 bases at V and 7 bases at J, with 0 bases between. CDR3 amino acids: CSVEDGELFF. CDR3 DNA sequence: TGCAGCGTTGAAGACGGGGAGCTGTTTTTT.

The chain employs TRBV5-1 and TRBJ2-7; D is perhaps TRBD1 (6 bases). Trimming cost V 3 bases and J 0 bases, with 10 bases left between them. Germline-derived CDR1 and CDR2 are SGHRS and YFSETQ. CDR3 length: 14 amino acids. The CDR3 protein is CASSWGTPSYEQYF. The CDR3 DNA is TGCGCCAGCAGCTGGGGGACACCCTCCTACGAGCAGTACTTC. Full variable domain (outside the CDR3, taken from reference TRBV5-1 and TRBJ2-7): KAGVTQTPRYLIKTRGQQVTLSCSPISGHRSVSWYQQTPGQGLQFLFEYFSETQRNKGNFPGRFSGRQFSNSRSEMNVSTLELGDSALYLCASSWGTPSYEQYFGPGTRLTVT.

The chain recombines TRBV7-9 with TRBJ2-7; a weak D match, TRBD1 (6 bases). This CDR3 is 15 amino acids long. Trimming removed 5 bases at V and 3 bases at J, with 17 bases between. CDR1 SEHNR and CDR2 FQNEAQ come from the germline V gene (reference sequence). CDR3 in amino acids: CASSPRQEPNYEQYF. CDR3 sequence (DNA): TGTGCCAGCAGCCCAAGACAGGAACCAAACTACGAGCAGTACTTC.

The rearrangement joins TRBV14 to TRBJ2-1, with D perhaps matching TRBD2 (7 bases). The V end lost 0 bases, the J end lost 15 bases, and 18 bases lay between the germline ends. The germline V gene encodes CDR1 SGHDN and CDR2 FVKESK. This CDR3 is 14 amino acids long. The chain's CDR3 is CASSQDLGRGGVFF. The CDR3 DNA is TGTGCCAGCAGCCAAGATCTTGGGAGGGGGGGCGTGTTCTTC. The whole variable domain, filled in from reference TRBV14 and TRBJ2-1, reads EAGVTQFPSHSVIEKGQTVTLRCDPISGHDNLYWYRRVMGKEIKFLLHFVKESKQDESGMPNNRFLAERTGGTYSTLKVQPAELEDSGVYFCASSQDLGRGGVFFGPGTRLTVL.